The present TCR beta chain was sequenced within a study of blood T cell repertoires in COVID-19 (dated by TCRdb to 2020 to 2021). For the wider study: Samples from collaborators originated in the United States, Italy and Spain and spanned both the acute and convalescent phases of COVID-19. The prospective study material was composed of cDNA or gDNA derived from T cells, B-cell-depleted T cells, or PBMCs. Deeply sampled blood TCRbeta repertoires from subjects exposed to, actively infected with, or recovered from COVID-19 were included in the dataset. The repertoires were made available in a free public database intended to serve as a resource for research on the immune response to SARS-CoV-2. The samples were drawn from two sources: the first 160 participants of the ongoing ImmuneRACE study, and some 1,300 subjects contributed by 6 global collaborators. A de-identified subject ID, COVID-19 status, age in years and sex were almost always included in the sample metadata. Where available, HLA class I and class II types were obtained from metadata supplied by the sample provider rather than from assay-based typing. General conclusions and limits of the study: How much clinical and demographic metadata was included differed by source and by participant, and the metadata was provided uncurated.

Notes on this clone: The antigen it recognizes is unknown. No qualities accompany the bases; no much larger clone lies one base away.

TCRbeta CDR3 regions were amplified from genomic DNA using the immunoSEQ Assay, a bias-controlled multiplex PCR. As for how the authors treated the data: The number of nucleated cells in each sample was estimated from the amplification of reference gene primers within the assay. To quantify the absolute abundance of each unique TCRbeta CDR3 rearrangement, sequence reads were collapsed and filtered. For each sample, productive Simpson clonality was calculated as the square root of Simpson's diversity index across productive rearrangements. TCRdb mirrors the immuneACCESS table, restricted to in-frame sequences. Some clones are absent from its copies; in checked studies, under half trace to an unresolved V gene, and the reason for the others is unknown. The V and J calls and clone size are taken from that table; D and trimming were inferred from the DNA. Within this sample are about 440,000 clones, with 80% to 90% of them counted one time only. About 4.3% of the sample comes from the top ten.

V is reduced by 4 bases and J by 7 bases, leaving a spacing of 14 bases between them. CDR1 and CDR2 were assigned from the germline V gene as SGHRS and YFSETQ. The cysteine opens and the phenylalanine closes a CDR3 of 13 amino acids. Only the CDR3 portion is preserved as DNA: 39 bases, with reading frame beginning at the first base. Collaborating institutions collected whole blood in K2EDTA tubes following their own protocols. For TCRbeta analysis, collaborators shipped samples in one of three forms: frozen whole blood, isolated PBMCs, or DNA extracted from either of those sample types. Sequencing input: peripheral blood. The TCR comes from a woman in her twenties or thirties with acute or convalescent COVID-19. Recombination linked TRBV5-1 to TRBJ1-1; D gene: possibly TRBD1, on 6 matching bases. For the CDR3, the sequence is CASSKTGTIEAFF. The DNA is TGCGCCAGCAGCAAAACAGGGACTATTGAAGCTTTCTTT.